These T cell receptor beta chains were read from a single sample in a study of shared clonotypes between healthy human individuals. The repertoire was sequenced with immunoSEQ multiplex PCR; TCRdb's copy has only in-frame clones and lacks some. The sample has about 1 million clones; approximately 72% are singletons. Sample: memory CD4+ T cells sorted from blood. The receptors derive from a man aged 18 to 30 in good health. Each CDR3 is given with its conserved first and last residue. Fields, in order: clone size, V gene, J gene, CDR3 protein. The size field is filled for only some rows; it gives once, few, many or a size class.

>-|TRBV30|TRBJ2-3
CAWSVGAGNKDTQYF
>-|TRBV2|TRBJ1-6
CASSETNTGTVNSPLHF
>-|TRBV5-6|TRBJ2-5
CASSFEAQETQYF
>-|TRBV6-6|TRBJ2-7
CASSYSGQGAYEQYF
>-|TRBV6-1|TRBJ2-5
CASSEGGTQYF
>-|TRBV4-1|TRBJ1-4
CASSPNPGPGTNEKLFF
>-|TRBV9|TRBJ1-1
CASSGELGAQTSEAFF
>-|TRBV19|TRBJ1-1
CATRTGVEIRGAEAFF
>-|TRBV30|TRBJ2-3
CAWSVAGYTDTQYF
>-|TRBV4-3|TRBJ1-1
CASSQTQGNTEAFF
>many|TRBV27|TRBJ1-2
CASSRDRTHYYGYTF
>few|TRBV7-3|TRBJ2-1
CASSLAASSYNEQFF
>-|TRBV19|TRBJ2-2
CASSPGTGTVGTGELFF
>-|TRBV5-1|TRBJ2-7
CASGTTTYEQYF
>few|TRBV29-1|TRBJ2-7
CSVGDLYEQYF
>few|TRBV2|TRBJ2-5
CASKLAGEETQYF
>-|TRBV7-9|TRBJ2-3
CASSFLAGQGTDTQYF
>-|TRBV7-8|TRBJ2-7
CASSLGAAATYEQYF
>-|TRBV6-1|TRBJ1-5
CASSGDLWGLGQPQHF
>once|TRBV30|TRBJ2-2
CAWAGTGGFTGELFF
>-|TRBV2|TRBJ1-5
CASSEHGNQPQHF
>-|TRBV10-3|TRBJ2-3
CAIMLDGSSTDTQYF
>once|TRBV19|TRBJ1-2
CASSWGDLNYGYTF
>-|TRBV7-2|TRBJ2-3
CASSKGRGTDTQYF
>-|TRBV2|TRBJ1-2
CASSETRFYGYTF
>-|TRBV5-1|TRBJ2-1
CASSFLRENNEQFF
>-|TRBV6-4|TRBJ1-5
CASRDPQPSPGRNHLGRGNQPQHF
>few|TRBV28|TRBJ1-4
CASSLGGVDEKLFF
>-|TRBV7-9|TRBJ1-6
CASSHGEGSPLHF
>-|TRBV18|TRBJ2-7
CASSPDRVEQYF
>-|TRBV30|TRBJ1-2
CAWSSRPLSGYTF
>-|TRBV5-1|TRBJ2-1
CASSLGAYNEQFF
>-|TRBV5-8|TRBJ2-7
CASSLGADKYEQYF
>-|TRBV28|TRBJ1-2
CASSLDRTYGYTF
>few|TRBV5-1|TRBJ1-1
CASSRGGDTEAFF
>once|TRBV19|TRBJ1-2
CASSIPRTGKDGYTF
>-|TRBV4-1|TRBJ1-4
CASSHKSTEQVLEKLFF
>-|TRBV7-9|TRBJ1-5
CASSSTYGTGNQPQHF
>-|TRBV6-1|TRBJ2-7
CASSSASGSYEQYF
>-|TRBV9|TRBJ2-5
CASSGSRAEETQYF